Included here is one T cell receptor beta chain sequence, with context. The specificity of this receptor is unknown. Base qualities are not provided; no much larger clone lies one nucleotide away. The CDR3 runs 12 amino acids, cysteine and phenylalanine included. The kept DNA is CDR3 alone, 36 bases in frame from the first base. Taken from the germline V gene, the CDR1 and CDR2 loops are MNHEY and SVGAGI. Trimming takes 6 bases from V and 6 bases from J, and the germline ends sit 10 bases apart. This entry is derived from a study of a mutant IDH1 vaccine in newly diagnosed glioma (TCRdb year 2021). Describing the broader study: Vaccination was initiated 4-6 weeks after radiotherapy alone, or concurrently with temozolomide cycles in the chemotherapy-containing groups. Of the 30 or so patients who were treated, around 60% were male and around 40% were female, and the mean age was around 40 years. Peripheral blood samples were drawn at six visits, namely V03 (baseline), V05, V07, V10, V12 and V13. Before enrollment, patients had received standard therapy of radiotherapy alone, temozolomide alone, or radiochemotherapy with temozolomide; most received the combination. Longitudinal TCRB deep sequencing was performed for fewer than 30 treated patients wherever samples were available for exploratory analyses. The week-35 safety follow-up took place at visit V12, and the week-47 end of study took place at visit V13.

General conclusions and limits of the study: Changes in the top peripheral T cell clonotypes picked up by TCRB sequencing did not appear to be linked to pseudoprogression. PBMC samples for TCRB deep sequencing were selected based on availability. The authors stated that sample limitations prevented analyses of patient blood samples from being reproduced. Immune responses induced by the vaccine were seen in around 94% of patients across multiple MHC alleles.

What this sample's time point label stands for: week 35, safety follow-up. Each vaccine dose was 300 ug of a 20-mer mutant IDH1 peptide in Montanide, given subcutaneously with topical imiquimod. Across visits V03 through V10, patients got a total of eight vaccinations, given in weeks 1, 3, 5, 7, 11, 15, 19 and 23. Newly diagnosed WHO grade 3 or 4 IDH1-mutant astrocytomas showing loss of nuclear ATRX were present in the donors. The samples were drawn from NOA16, a multicentre, single-arm, open-label phase I trial in Germany that tested a mutant IDH1 peptide vaccine in humans for the first time. Genomic DNA for TCRB sequencing was extracted from EDTA blood using the DNeasy Blood and Tissue Kit. The library was built by means of the immunoSEQ multiplex PCR assay. Rearranged TCR beta chain sequences were amplified with the hsTCRB Kit following the manufacturer's protocol. TCRB libraries were sequenced on an Illumina MiSeq. The paper's processing steps were these. The proprietary platform of the kit vendor was used for demultiplexing, trimming and gene mapping. TCRdb provides this immuneACCESS table in a form limited to in-frame rearrangements. Some clones are lacking; in checked studies, under half of them reflect an unresolved V gene, and why the rest are absent is not known. V and J calls and clone size come straight from that table; D and trimming were deduced from the DNA. For this sample the table gives 50,000 to 70,000 clones, of which roughly 74% were detected only once. Of the sample, roughly 5% is held by the ten largest clones.

This clonotype originated in a man aged 45-65 years with glioma. The sequencing here drew on PBMCs, taken from a glioma patient whose treatment included an IDH1 peptide vaccine. Recombination linked TRBV6-5 to TRBJ2-3; TRBD1 might be the D gene, on 5 matching bases. This receptor carries the CDR3 CASRSGPDTQYF. The nucleotides are TGTGCCAGCAGATCAGGGCCTGATACGCAGTATTTT.